This T cell receptor (beta chain) stems from a study of T cell repertoires in cytomegalovirus infection. Of note for this clonotype: Its antigen is still unknown.

TCRdb passed the reads through MiXCR, listing each CDR3 protein once. The sample carries fewer than 900,000 distinct CDR3 sequences, 25% to 30% recorded once. Study outcomes and limitations: Based on cumulative public TCR beta family frequency, carriers of CMV plus the relevant HLA were identified. It was HLA-C-restricted CMV-specific TCR beta clonotypes that dominated the response ex vivo.

This clonotype was obtained from a human donor in good health (CMV status not recorded). Some clones in this sample may be carry-over from other donors' samples. The source material was cultured CD8+ T cells from PBMCs, sampled from culture after CMV antigen stimulation.

The CDR3 nucleotides read TGTGCCAGCAGCCAGACCTTGACTAGCGGGGGGCCAACCACAGATACGCAGTATTTT. As protein: CASSQTLTSGGPTTDTQYF. This chain connects TRBV14 to TRBJ2-3; 13 bases fit TRBD2. Germline V gene lookup returns CDR1 SGHDN and CDR2 FVKESK. V lost 3 bases and J lost 2; bases outside the gene matches: 11. This CDR3 region has 19 residues.